This TCR beta chain stems from a study of cytomegalovirus exposure and HLA in healthy donors. The study, taken as a whole, reports: Later, an analysis showed that TCR beta chains associated with HLA were more clonally expanded than others that were equally common. Cytomegalovirus status was reportedly diagnosed by the classifier with high sensitivity and specificity. In an earlier analysis, about 90% or about 30%: the productive usage of most TCR beta V segments. Trimming of TCR beta V- and J-genes showed a link, identified in a later analysis, to a missense DCLRE1C variant.

As for this clone: Its antigen is still unknown.

13 Jbeta primers and 60 Vbeta primers were used for the PCR. Some clones are missing from TCRdb's copy, which holds only in-frame ones; the method was immunoSEQ multiplex PCR. The sample totals around 210,000 clones; its top ten clones hold over 0.75%. The receptor's source is a woman aged 30 to 39 in good health and CMV-seropositive. The sequencing input was PBMCs.

Here the CDR3 reads CASSFDRDTQYF. The CDR3 DNA reads TGTGCCAGCAGCTTCGACAGAGATACGCAGTATTTT. The chain uses TRBV11-2 and TRBJ2-3; D possibly corresponds to TRBD1 (5 bases). This CDR3 spans 12 amino acids. Trimming stripped 3 bases from V and 5 bases from J, with 6 bases between. The germline CDR1 and CDR2 sequences are SGHAT and FQNNGV.